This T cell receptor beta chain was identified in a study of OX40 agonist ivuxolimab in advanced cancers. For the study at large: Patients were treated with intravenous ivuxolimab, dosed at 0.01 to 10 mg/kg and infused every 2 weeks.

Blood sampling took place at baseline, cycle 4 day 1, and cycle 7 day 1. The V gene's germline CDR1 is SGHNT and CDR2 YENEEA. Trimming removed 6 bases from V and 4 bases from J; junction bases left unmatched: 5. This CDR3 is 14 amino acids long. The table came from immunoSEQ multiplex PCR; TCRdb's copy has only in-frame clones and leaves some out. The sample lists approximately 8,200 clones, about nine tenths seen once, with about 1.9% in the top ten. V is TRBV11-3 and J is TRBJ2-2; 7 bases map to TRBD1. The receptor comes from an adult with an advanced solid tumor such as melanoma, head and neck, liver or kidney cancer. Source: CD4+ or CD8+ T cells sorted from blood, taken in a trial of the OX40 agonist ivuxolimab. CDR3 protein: CASRRDSITGELFF. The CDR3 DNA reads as TGTGCCAGCAGACGGGACAGCATCACCGGGGAGCTGTTTTTT.